The entry that follows covers one T cell receptor (beta chain) sequence. The target antigen is unknown. Relapse after autologous stem cell transplantation occurred in every patient, and brentuximab vedotin exposure varied. Complete response, partial response or progressive disease were the best responses. The sample originates from a study of PD-1 blockade in classical Hodgkin lymphoma. CDR1 and CDR2 (germline): SGDLS, YYNGEE. This CDR3 spans 14 amino acids. V was pared by 4 bases and J by 5 bases, with 6 bases of the junction left unmatched. The data were produced by immunoSEQ multiplex PCR, yet TCRdb's version contains in-frame clones alone and is incomplete. This table has roughly 31,000 clones, just over 70% appearing once. Whole-study findings and limits: By C4D1 there was a significant rise in CD4+ TCR diversity but not in CD8+ TCR diversity. Those achieving complete response showed baseline diversity like newly diagnosed patients. Nivolumab initiated under 1 year post-ASCT led to patient exclusion.

The J gene is TRBJ1-1, the V gene TRBV9; 9 nucleotides align to TRBD1. This specimen consisted of peripheral blood mononuclear cells (PBMCs), obtained before the second cycle of nivolumab. The sequence was collected from a human donor with classical Hodgkin lymphoma. The DNA for the CDR3 is TGTGCCAGCAGCAAACAGGGGGCTCTAACTGAAGCTTTCTTT. This encodes CASSKQGALTEAFF.